Listed here are 4 T cell receptor beta chains from one sample, sequenced in a study of T cell repertoires in cytomegalovirus infection. TCRdb re-analysed the reads in MiXCR, keeping a single row per CDR3 protein. The sample holds about 160,000 distinct CDR3 sequences, roughly 15% seen once. Sequencing used CD8+ T cells from PBMCs. These receptors were collected from a human donor in good health (CMV status not recorded). Some clones in this sample may be carry-over from other donors' samples.

Ten or more counts support this clonotype. The chain recombines TRBV29-1 with TRBJ2-7; D is unresolved. Per the germline V gene, CDR1 is SQVTM and CDR2 is ANQGSEA. CDR3 length: 12 amino acids. The V end lost 4 bases, the J end lost 2 bases, and 9 bases lay between the germline ends. CDR3 bases: TGCAGCGTTGTTACGGATACCTACGAGCAGTACTTC. It encodes CSVVTDTYEQYF.

This clonotype was seen a few times. This rearrangement joins TRBV7-4 to TRBJ2-2; 7 bases fit TRBD2. Germline V lookup: CDR1 SGHVT, CDR2 SQSDAQ. J was trimmed by 5 bases and V by 6 bases; bases with no gene match: 15. The CDR3 covers 17 residues. The CDR3 region has the DNA TGTGCCAGCAGACTTGAAGGGGCGGGAGAACGGACCGGGGAGCTGTTTTTT. Translation gives CASRLEGAGERTGELFF.

This clonotype has a handful of counts. This chain uses TRBV12-3 or TRBV12-4 with TRBJ2-1; unclear D gene. Trimming removed 6 bases from V and 2 bases from J, with 23 bases in between. This CDR3 region has 18 residues. CDR3 region: CASSNYGTAPGPYNEQFF. DNA for the CDR3: TGTGCCAGCAGCAATTACGGAACAGCCCCAGGCCCCTACAATGAGCAGTTCTTC.

The chain is built from TRBV5-1 and TRBJ1-2; D may be TRBD1 (6 bases). Deletions cut 4 bases from V and 8 bases from J, with 18 bases between. Germline V lookup: CDR1 SGHRS, CDR2 YFSETQ. The CDR3 consists of 14 residues. The CDR3 region is CASSTTGLEDGYTF. The CDR3 coding sequence is TGCGCCAGCAGCACGACAGGACTGGAAGACGGCTACACCTTC. The entire variable domain, with the rest obtained from reference TRBV5-1 and TRBJ1-2, is as follows: KAGVTQTPRYLIKTRGQQVTLSCSPISGHRSVSWYQQTPGQGLQFLFEYFSETQRNKGNFPGRFSGRQFSNSRSEMNVSTLELGDSALYLCASSTTGLEDGYTFGSGTRLTVV.